Listed here are 27 T cell receptor beta chains from one sample, sequenced in a study of cytomegalovirus exposure and HLA in healthy donors. The PCR made use of 60 Vbeta and 13 Jbeta primers. Assay used: immunoSEQ multiplex PCR; TCRdb lists only in-frame clones, some missing. The table has about 160,000 clones, approximately 78% seen once. Sequences were obtained from PBMCs. Source of these receptors: a woman in her thirties in good health and CMV-seropositive.

The chain couples TRBV30 to TRBJ2-3, with D possibly TRBD1 on 5 matching bases. Germline V gene sequence: CDR1 GTSNPN, CDR2 SVGIG (reference sequence). This CDR3 contains 16 residues. Trimming took 3 bases from V and 2 from J, leaving 18 bases between them. Written as DNA, the CDR3 is TGTGCCTGGAGGGTACGACAGAGCGTCCACACAGATACGCAGTATTTT. Translating gives CAWRVRQSVHTDTQYF.

The V gene is TRBV4-1, the J gene TRBJ1-4; TRBD1 is a possible D gene (5 bases). The V gene lost 4 bases and the J gene lost 0 bases, with 15 bases spanning the gap. The germline CDR1 and CDR2 sequences are MGHRA and YSYEKL. This CDR3 contains 17 residues. The CDR3 sequence is CASSPRGMSATNEKLFF. DNA for the CDR3: TGCGCCAGCAGCCCAAGGGGCATGAGTGCAACTAATGAAAAACTGTTTTTT.

The chain has TRBV9 and TRBJ2-7; tentative D call: TRBD1 (6 bases). This CDR3 region has 14 residues. The germline CDR1 and CDR2 sequences are SGDLS and YYNGEE. Trimming pared 4 bases from V and 2 bases from J, leaving 13 bases between. The DNA of the CDR3 is TGTGCCAGCAGCTACGGACAGTCCACCTACGAGCAGTACTTC. Protein sequence: CASSYGQSTYEQYF.

The rearrangement joins TRBV9 to TRBJ2-1; tentatively, D is TRBD2 (6 bases). This CDR3 is 15 amino acids long. Germline V gene lookup returns CDR1 SGDLS and CDR2 YYNGEE. The germline V and J ends were trimmed by 1 base and 5 bases, with 13 bases remaining between them. CDR3 in amino acids: CASSVPPGGDNEQFF. The CDR3 bases are TGTGCCAGCAGCGTACCGCCGGGCGGGGACAATGAGCAGTTCTTC.

This clone appeared once. The chain links TRBV4-1 to TRBJ1-3; D unresolved. V was clipped by 1 base and J by 2 bases, with 15 bases between them. Per germline, CDR1 MGHRA and CDR2 YSYEKL. The CDR3 is 17 amino acids. This CDR3 is CASSQGFLGDAGNTIYF. CDR3 nucleotide sequence: TGCGCCAGCAGCCAAGGATTCTTGGGAGACGCTGGAAACACCATATATTTT.

The V call is TRBV4-1, the J call TRBJ1-1; D perhaps matches TRBD1 (6 bases). Germline CDR1 and CDR2: MGHRA and YSYEKL. The CDR3 spans 15 residues. Trimming removed 3 bases from V and 1 base from J, with 12 bases in between. This CDR3 reads CASSQRQAANTEAFF. In DNA form, the CDR3 reads TGCGCCAGCAGCCAGAGACAGGCCGCGAACACTGAAGCTTTCTTT.

This clone was recorded a few times. The gene calls are TRBV12-5 and TRBJ2-3; perhaps TRBD1 as D (5 bases). V shed 6 bases and J shed 2 bases, with 9 bases lying between them. This CDR3 region has 13 residues. Germline CDR1 reads LGHNT; CDR2 reads FRNRAP. The CDR3 nucleotides are TGTGCTAGTGGCCCAGGGTACACAGATACGCAGTATTTT. Encoded protein: CASGPGYTDTQYF.

The chain uses TRBV5-4 and TRBJ2-3; possibly TRBD1 for D (6 bases). Germline V gene data show CDR1 as SGHNT and CDR2 as YYREEE (reference sequence). Trimming cost V 3 bases and J 6 bases, with 20 bases left between them. The CDR3 consists of 16 residues. The CDR3 nucleotides are TGTGCCAGCAGCTGGACAGATTTCGGATTTGGGGATACGCAGTATTTT. Translating it yields CASSWTDFGFGDTQYF. Looking up the rest from reference TRBV5-4 and TRBJ2-3 gives the full variable domain: ETGVTQSPTHLIKTRGQQVTLRCSSQSGHNTVSWYQQALGQGPQFIFQYYREEENGRGNFPPRFSGLQFPNYSSELNVNALELDDSALYLCASSWTDFGFGDTQYFGPGTRLTVL.

V gene TRBV18 combines with J gene TRBJ2-2, with D maybe TRBD1 (5 bases). CDR1 is KGHSH, CDR2 LQKENI, per germline. Trimming shortened V by 0 bases and J by 1 base, and 9 bases separated the two germline ends. The CDR3 extends over 16 amino acids. The CDR3 coding sequence is TGTGCCAGCTCACCACCGCAGGGAATGAACACCGGGGAGCTGTTTTTT. Translating gives CASSPPQGMNTGELFF.

This chain joins TRBV9 and TRBJ2-2, with TRBD2 matching 8 bases. CDR1 is SGDLS, CDR2 YYNGEE, per germline. V lost 1 base and J lost 4; bases outside the gene matches: 6. CDR3 length: 16 amino acids. The CDR3 region is CASSVFSGVGTGELFF. Written as DNA, the CDR3 is TGTGCCAGCAGCGTATTTAGCGGGGTGGGCACCGGGGAGCTGTTTTTT.

With regard to this clone: Other DNA sequences in this specimen translate into the identical CDR3. The V and J genes are TRBV9 and TRBJ1-1, with TRBD1 matching over 8 bases. Germline V gene lookup returns CDR1 SGDLS and CDR2 YYNGEE. With V trimmed by 0 bases and J by 0 bases, 4 bases remained unmatched. CDR3 length: 16 residues. The CDR3: CASSVGAGGLNTEAFF. Here the CDR3 DNA reads TGTGCCAGCAGCGTAGGGGCAGGGGGCTTGAACACTGAAGCTTTCTTT.

The chain recombines TRBV2 with TRBJ2-7; TRBD1 matches 10 bases. In germline, CDR1 is SNHLY, CDR2 FYNNEI. The J segment lost 2 bases and the V segment lost 9 bases, leaving 13 bases of the junction unmatched. This CDR3 is 16 amino acids long. The CDR3 region has the DNA TGTGCCAGGGGATTAGACCGGGACAGGGGTACCTACGAGCAGTACTTC. This gives the protein CARGLDRDRGTYEQYF. The full variable domain, completed using reference TRBV2 and TRBJ2-7, is EPEVTQTPSHQVTQMGQEVILRCVPISNHLYFYWYRQILGQKVEFLVSFYNNEISEKSEIFDDQFSVERPDGSNFTLKIRSTKLEDSAMYFCARGLDRDRGTYEQYFGPGTRLTVT.

V is TRBV2 and J is TRBJ1-1; TRBD1 matches at 7 bases. V was pared by 3 bases and J by 4 bases, with 8 bases of the junction left unmatched. Germline V CDR1 and CDR2: SNHLY, FYNNEI. This CDR3 has 15 amino acids. The CDR3, as DNA: TGTGCCAGCAGTGACCCCCAGGGGGTGGTCACTGAAGCTTTCTTT. This encodes CASSDPQGVVTEAFF.

The chain has TRBV9 and TRBJ1-3, with D tentatively TRBD1 (5 bases). CDR3 length: 16 residues. CDR1 and CDR2 from the germline V gene are SGDLS and YYNGEE. V lost 4 bases, J lost 0 bases, and 14 bases lay in between. The CDR3 region has the DNA TGTGCCAGCAGCCCCAGCGGGGGGGGCTCTGGAAACACCATATATTTT. Translated, it gives CASSPSGGGSGNTIYF.

J is TRBJ1-6 and V is TRBV15, with unresolved D. This CDR3 spans 15 amino acids. V dropped 4 bases and J dropped 3 bases, with 10 bases sitting between them. The germline CDR1 and CDR2 sequences are LNHNV and YYDKDF (reference sequence). CDR3: CATSIDRGYNSPLHF. In DNA, the CDR3 is TGTGCCACCAGCATAGACCGGGGCTATAATTCACCCCTCCACTTT.

The chain combines TRBV5-1 with TRBJ1-6; 7 bases match TRBD1. V was pared by 3 bases and J by 9 bases, with 3 bases of the junction left unmatched. CDR1 is SGHRS, CDR2 YFSETQ, per germline. The CDR3 has 13 residues. DNA for the CDR3: TGCGCCAGCAGCTATAACAGGGGTTCACCCCTCCACTTT. It yields the protein CASSYNRGSPLHF.

The chain carries TRBV5-1 and TRBJ2-2; 8 nucleotides line up with TRBD2. The CDR3 extends over 17 amino acids. Germline V gene sequence: CDR1 SGHRS, CDR2 YFSETQ. Trimming at V came to 4 bases and at J to 3 bases, leaving 11 bases not matched to a gene. CDR3 nucleotides: TGCGCCAGCAGCCCCGGCCCGCGGCGGGGGGACACCGGGGAGCTGTTTTTT. This sequence encodes CASSPGPRRGDTGELFF.

This clone appeared once. The chain is built from TRBV7-2 and TRBJ1-1, with D possibly matching TRBD1 (5 bases). V lost 1 base to trimming and J lost 1 base, with 10 bases between them. Per germline, CDR1 SGHTA and CDR2 FQGNSA. The CDR3 covers 15 residues. The DNA of the CDR3 is TGTGCCAGCAGCTTAGAGGGGCTCCAGAACACTGAAGCTTTCTTT. Translated, it gives CASSLEGLQNTEAFF.

This rearrangement joins TRBV5-1 to TRBJ1-6; 9 bases match TRBD1. The CDR3 is 16 residues long. V shed 4 bases, J shed 7 bases, and the junction held 9 bases outside the gene matches. Germline CDR1 reads SGHRS; CDR2 reads YFSETQ. Here the CDR3 DNA reads TGCGCCAGCAGCCAACAGGGGGCAGATTTCAATTCACCCCTCCACTTT. It translates to CASSQQGADFNSPLHF.

This chain links TRBV29-1 with TRBJ2-7; a weak D match, TRBD1 (6 bases). The V end was cut by 4 bases, the J end by 4 bases, with 11 bases between. The CDR3 consists of 12 residues. Germline CDR1 is SQVTM and CDR2 is ANQGSEA. The CDR3 reads CSVGTELYEQYF. CDR3 bases: TGCAGCGTTGGGACAGAACTTTACGAGCAGTACTTC.

The chain uses TRBV13 and TRBJ2-7; TRBD2 is a possible D gene (5 bases). This CDR3 has 13 amino acids. Germline values: CDR1 PRHDT, CDR2 FYEKMQ (reference sequence). Trimming removed 4 bases at V and 0 bases at J, with 7 bases between. In DNA form, the CDR3 reads TGTGCCAGCAGCTCGGGAAACTCCTACGAGCAGTACTTC. Amino acids: CASSSGNSYEQYF.

The V and J genes are TRBV6-1 and TRBJ2-5, with 7 bases that match TRBD1. This CDR3 has 13 residues. The ends lost 5 bases at V and 12 bases at J; junction bases unmatched: 12. CDR1 and CDR2 from the germline V gene are MNHNS and SASEGT. The CDR3 bases are TGTGCCAGCAGTACCGGGACAGCCCAAAAAAAGTACTTC. This gives the protein CASSTGTAQKKYF.

V is TRBV19 and J is TRBJ2-2, with D hard to call. V was cut by 9 bases and J by 5 bases, with 13 bases left in between. The CDR3 has 13 residues. Germline loops: CDR1 LNHDA, CDR2 SQIVND (reference sequence). CDR3 region: CASKYLTTGELFF. The CDR3 nucleotides read TGTGCCAGCAAATACCTTACAACCGGGGAGCTGTTTTTT.

CDR3 nucleotides: TGTGCCAGCACCTCCCGGGACATCTCTGGGGGCACCATATATTTT. It specifies CASTSRDISGGTIYF. The chain has TRBV5-4 and TRBJ1-3, with a weak D call TRBD1 (6 bases). The CDR3 consists of 15 residues. The V gene's germline CDR1 is SGHNT and CDR2 YYREEE (reference sequence). V was pared by 6 bases and J by 9 bases, with 22 bases between.

This chain links TRBV7-9 with TRBJ2-2, with 9 bases aligning to TRBD1. The J segment lost 4 bases and the V segment lost 3 bases, leaving 3 bases of the junction unmatched. The CDR3 covers 15 residues. Germline-derived CDR1 and CDR2 are SEHNR and FQNEAQ (reference sequence). The CDR3 bases are TGTGCCAGCAGCTTGGGACAGGGCTCCACCGGGGAGCTGTTTTTT. Its translation: CASSLGQGSTGELFF.

The V call is TRBV5-5, the J call TRBJ2-7, with 10 bases aligning to TRBD2. V lost 3 bases to trimming and J lost 6 bases; unmatched junction nucleotides: 9. CDR1 is SGHKS and CDR2 is YYEKEE in the germline V gene (reference sequence). This CDR3 has 15 residues. The DNA of the CDR3 is TGTGCCAGCAGCTGGTCCCAGCGGGGGGGCCGCGAGCAGTACTTC. It is translated as CASSWSQRGGREQYF.

The count of this clone is one. The CDR3 is CASSLRVRGGNGYTF. In nucleotides, the CDR3 is TGTGCCAGCAGCTTAAGAGTTAGAGGGGGTAATGGCTACACCTTC. The V gene is TRBV7-6, the J gene TRBJ1-2; D might be TRBD1 (6 bases). Germline CDR1 reads SGHVS; CDR2 reads FNYEAQ. V lost 2 bases and J 6 bases, leaving 16 bases between the germline ends. This CDR3 region has 15 residues. The entire variable domain, with the rest obtained from reference TRBV7-6 and TRBJ1-2, is as follows: GAGVSQSPRYKVTKRGQDVALRCDPISGHVSLYWYRQALGQGPEFLTYFNYEAQQDKSGLPNDRFSAERPEGSISTLTIQRTEQRDSAMYRCASSLRVRGGNGYTFGSGTRLTVV.